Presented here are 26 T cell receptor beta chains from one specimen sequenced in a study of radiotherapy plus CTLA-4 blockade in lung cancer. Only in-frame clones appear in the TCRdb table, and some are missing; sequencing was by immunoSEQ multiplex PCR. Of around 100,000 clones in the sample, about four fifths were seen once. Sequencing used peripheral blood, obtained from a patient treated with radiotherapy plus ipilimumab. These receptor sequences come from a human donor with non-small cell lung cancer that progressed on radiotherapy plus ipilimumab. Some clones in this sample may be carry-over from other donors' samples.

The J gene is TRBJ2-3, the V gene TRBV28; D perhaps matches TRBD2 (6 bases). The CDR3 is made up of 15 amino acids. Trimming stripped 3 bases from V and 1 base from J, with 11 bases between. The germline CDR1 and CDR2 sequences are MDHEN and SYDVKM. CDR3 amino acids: CASSFGGTGTDTQYF. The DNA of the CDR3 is TGTGCCAGCAGTTTCGGCGGGACGGGCACAGATACGCAGTATTTT.

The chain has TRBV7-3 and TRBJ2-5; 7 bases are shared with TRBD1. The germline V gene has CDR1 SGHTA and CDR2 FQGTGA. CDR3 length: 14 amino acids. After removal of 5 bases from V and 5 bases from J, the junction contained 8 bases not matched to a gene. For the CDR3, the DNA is TGTGCCAGCAGCCCCGAGGGGGCTAGTGAGACCCAGTACTTC. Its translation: CASSPEGASETQYF.

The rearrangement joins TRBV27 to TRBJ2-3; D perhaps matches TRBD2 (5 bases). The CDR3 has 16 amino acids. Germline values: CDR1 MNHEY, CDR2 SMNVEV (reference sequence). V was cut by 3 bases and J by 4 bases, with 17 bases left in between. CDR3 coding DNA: TGTGCCAGCAGTTTTTCCCTAGCTGCTAGCCCAGATACGCAGTATTTT. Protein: CASSFSLAASPDTQYF.

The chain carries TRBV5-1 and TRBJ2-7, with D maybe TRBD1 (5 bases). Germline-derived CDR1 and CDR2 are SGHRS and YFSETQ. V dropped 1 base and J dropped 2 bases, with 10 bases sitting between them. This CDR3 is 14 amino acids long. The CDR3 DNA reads TGCGCCAGCAGCTTGACTGGGGCGGCCTACGAGCAGTACTTC. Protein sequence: CASSLTGAAYEQYF.

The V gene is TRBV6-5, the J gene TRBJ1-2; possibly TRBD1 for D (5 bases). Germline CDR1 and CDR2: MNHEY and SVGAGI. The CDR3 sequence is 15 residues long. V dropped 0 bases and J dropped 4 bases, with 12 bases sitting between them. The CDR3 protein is CASSYSRGESYGYTF. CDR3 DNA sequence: TGTGCCAGCAGTTACTCCCGGGGGGAGAGCTATGGCTACACCTTC.

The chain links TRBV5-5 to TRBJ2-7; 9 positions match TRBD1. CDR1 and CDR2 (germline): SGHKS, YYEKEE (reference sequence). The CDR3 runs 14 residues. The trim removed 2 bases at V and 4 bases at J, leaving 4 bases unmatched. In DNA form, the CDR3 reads TGTGCCAGCAGCTTCACGACAGGGGGATACGAGCAGTACTTC. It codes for CASSFTTGGYEQYF. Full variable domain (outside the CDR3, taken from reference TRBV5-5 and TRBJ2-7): DAGVTQSPTHLIKTRGQQVTLRCSPISGHKSVSWYQQVLGQGPQFIFQYYEKEERGRGNFPDRFSARQFPNYSSELNVNALLLGDSALYLCASSFTTGGYEQYFGPGTRLTVT.

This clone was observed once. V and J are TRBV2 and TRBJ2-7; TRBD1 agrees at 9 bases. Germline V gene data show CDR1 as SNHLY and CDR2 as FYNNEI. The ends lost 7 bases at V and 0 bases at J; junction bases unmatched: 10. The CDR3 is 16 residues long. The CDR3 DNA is TGTGCCAGCAAAAGAGGGGGGGGACAGGGCTCCTACGAGCAGTACTTC. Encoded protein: CASKRGGGQGSYEQYF.

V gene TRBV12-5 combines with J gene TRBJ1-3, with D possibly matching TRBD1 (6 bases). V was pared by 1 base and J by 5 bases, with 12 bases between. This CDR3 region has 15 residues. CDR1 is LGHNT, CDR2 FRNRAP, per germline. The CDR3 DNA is TGTGCTAGTGGTTTGGATAACCGGGACAGAAACACCATATATTTT. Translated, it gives CASGLDNRDRNTIYF.

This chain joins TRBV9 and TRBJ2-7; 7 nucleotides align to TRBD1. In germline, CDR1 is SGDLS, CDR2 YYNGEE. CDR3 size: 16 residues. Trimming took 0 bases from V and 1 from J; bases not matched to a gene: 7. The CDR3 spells CASSVGFGTESYEQYF. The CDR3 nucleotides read TGTGCCAGCAGCGTAGGATTTGGGACAGAATCCTACGAGCAGTACTTC. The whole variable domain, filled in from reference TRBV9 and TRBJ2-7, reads DSGVTQTPKHLITATGQRVTLRCSPRSGDLSVYWYQQSLDQGLQFLIQYYNGEERAKGNILERFSAQQFPDLHSELNLSSLELGDSALYFCASSVGFGTESYEQYFGPGTRLTVT.

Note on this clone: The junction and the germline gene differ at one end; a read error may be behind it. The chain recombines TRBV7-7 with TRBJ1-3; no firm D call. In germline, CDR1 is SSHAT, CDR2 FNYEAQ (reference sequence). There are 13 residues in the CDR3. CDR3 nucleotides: TGTGCTAGCAGCCCATTCCGAGGAAACACCATATATTTT. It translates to CASSPFRGNTIYF.

CDR3 bases: TGTGCCAGCCGCCCGGACAGGGTATCTGAAGCTTTCTTT. Protein sequence: CASRPDRVSEAFF. The V gene is TRBV6-5, the J gene TRBJ1-1, with 8 bases matching TRBD1. Germline loops: CDR1 MNHEY, CDR2 SVGAGI. The CDR3 consists of 13 residues. J gave up 6 bases and V 8 bases, and 8 bases lay outside the gene matches.

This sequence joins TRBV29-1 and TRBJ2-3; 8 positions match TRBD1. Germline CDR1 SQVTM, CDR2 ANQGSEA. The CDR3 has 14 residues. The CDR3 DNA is TGCACTATAGCGGCAGGGGGCGGCACAGATACGCAGTATTTT. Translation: CTIAAGGGTDTQYF.

The CDR3 sequence: CASSLSGSDYGYTF. Written as DNA, the CDR3 is TGTGCCAGCAGTTTATCCGGGAGCGACTATGGCTACACCTTC. This chain connects TRBV27 to TRBJ1-2, with D unclear. CDR1 is MNHEY, CDR2 SMNVEV, per germline (reference sequence). The CDR3 is made up of 14 amino acids. V lost 0 bases and J 3 bases, leaving 8 bases between the germline ends.

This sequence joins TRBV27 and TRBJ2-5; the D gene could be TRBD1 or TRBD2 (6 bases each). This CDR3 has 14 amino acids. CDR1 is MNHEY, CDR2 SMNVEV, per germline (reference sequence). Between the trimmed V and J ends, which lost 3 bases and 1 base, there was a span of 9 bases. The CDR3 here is CASSFGGPQETQYF. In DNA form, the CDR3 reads TGTGCCAGCAGTTTTGGGGGGCCCCAAGAGACCCAGTACTTC.

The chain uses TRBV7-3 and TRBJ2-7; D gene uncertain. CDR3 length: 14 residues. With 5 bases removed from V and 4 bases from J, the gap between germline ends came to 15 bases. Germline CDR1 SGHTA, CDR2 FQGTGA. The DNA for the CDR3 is TGTGCCAGCAGCCCTGGAACTCCTGGATACGAGCAGTACTTC. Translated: CASSPGTPGYEQYF.

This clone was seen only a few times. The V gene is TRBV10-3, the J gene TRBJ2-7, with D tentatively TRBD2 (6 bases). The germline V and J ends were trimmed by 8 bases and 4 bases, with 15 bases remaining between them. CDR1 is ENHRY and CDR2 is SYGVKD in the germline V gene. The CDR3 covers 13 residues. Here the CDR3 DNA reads TGTGCCATCGGCATGCGGGGCTGGTACGAGCAGTACTTC. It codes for CAIGMRGWYEQYF.

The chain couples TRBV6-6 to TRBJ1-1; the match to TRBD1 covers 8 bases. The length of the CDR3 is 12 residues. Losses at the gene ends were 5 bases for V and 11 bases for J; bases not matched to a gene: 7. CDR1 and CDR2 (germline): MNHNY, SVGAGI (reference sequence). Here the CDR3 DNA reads TGTGCCAGCAGTACCCCCGACAGGGGTGCTTTCTTT. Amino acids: CASSTPDRGAFF.

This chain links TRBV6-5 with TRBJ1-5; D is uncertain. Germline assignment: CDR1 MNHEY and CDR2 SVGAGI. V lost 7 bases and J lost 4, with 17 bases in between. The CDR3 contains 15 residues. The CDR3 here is CASKRAGELNQPQHF. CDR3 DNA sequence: TGTGCCAGCAAGAGGGCCGGCGAACTTAATCAGCCCCAGCATTTT.

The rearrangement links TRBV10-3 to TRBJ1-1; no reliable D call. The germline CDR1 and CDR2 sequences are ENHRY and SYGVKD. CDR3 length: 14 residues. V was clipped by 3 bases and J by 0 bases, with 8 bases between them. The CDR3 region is CAISDRGVNTEAFF. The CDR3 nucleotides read TGTGCCATCAGTGATCGCGGTGTGAACACTGAAGCTTTCTTT.

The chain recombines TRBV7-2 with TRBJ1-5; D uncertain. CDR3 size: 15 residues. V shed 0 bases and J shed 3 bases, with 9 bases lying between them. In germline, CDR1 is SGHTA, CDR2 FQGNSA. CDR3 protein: CASSLASAFNQPQHF. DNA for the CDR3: TGTGCCAGCAGCTTAGCGAGCGCTTTCAATCAGCCCCAGCATTTT.

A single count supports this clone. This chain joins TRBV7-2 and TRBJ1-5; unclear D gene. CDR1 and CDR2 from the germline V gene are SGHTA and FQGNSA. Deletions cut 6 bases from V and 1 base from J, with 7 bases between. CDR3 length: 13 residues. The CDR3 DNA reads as TGTGCCAGCAGTACAATAAGCAATCAGCCCCAGCATTTT. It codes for CASSTISNQPQHF.

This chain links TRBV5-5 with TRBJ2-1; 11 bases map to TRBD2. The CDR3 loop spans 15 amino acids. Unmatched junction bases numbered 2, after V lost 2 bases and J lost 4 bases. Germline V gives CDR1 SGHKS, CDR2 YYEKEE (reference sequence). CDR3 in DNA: TGTGCCAGCAGCTTTCCTAGCGGGGGGTACAATGAGCAGTTCTTC. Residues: CASSFPSGGYNEQFF.

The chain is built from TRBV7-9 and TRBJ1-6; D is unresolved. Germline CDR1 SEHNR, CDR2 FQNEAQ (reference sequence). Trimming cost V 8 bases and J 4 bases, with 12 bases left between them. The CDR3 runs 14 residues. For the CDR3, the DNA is TGTGCCAGCTCCCGACCGGAGTATAATTCACCCCTCCACTTT. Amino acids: CASSRPEYNSPLHF.

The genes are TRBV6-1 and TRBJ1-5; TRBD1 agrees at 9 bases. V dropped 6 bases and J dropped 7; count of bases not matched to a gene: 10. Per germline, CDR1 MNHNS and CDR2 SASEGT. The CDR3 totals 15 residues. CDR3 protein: CASRIQGAKGQPQHF. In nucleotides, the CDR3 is TGTGCCAGCAGGATACAGGGGGCGAAAGGGCAGCCCCAGCATTTT.

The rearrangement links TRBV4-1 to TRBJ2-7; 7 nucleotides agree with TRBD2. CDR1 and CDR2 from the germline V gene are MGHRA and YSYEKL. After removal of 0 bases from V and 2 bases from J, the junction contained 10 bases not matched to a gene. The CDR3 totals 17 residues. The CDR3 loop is CASSQEWHGGGPYEQYF. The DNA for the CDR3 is TGCGCCAGCAGCCAAGAATGGCACGGCGGGGGACCCTACGAGCAGTACTTC.

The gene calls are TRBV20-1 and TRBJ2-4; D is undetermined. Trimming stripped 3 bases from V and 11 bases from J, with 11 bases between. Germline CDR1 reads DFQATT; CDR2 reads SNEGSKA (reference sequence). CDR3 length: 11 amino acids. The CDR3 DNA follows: TGCAGTGCTAGTCATGGCCCCTTTCAGTACTTC. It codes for CSASHGPFQYF.